This record concerns one T cell receptor (beta chain) sequence. Its antigen is unidentified. Germline V gives CDR1 SEHNR, CDR2 FQNEAQ (reference sequence). Trimming cost V 5 bases and J 3 bases, with 8 bases left between them. There are 12 residues in the CDR3. This sample was taken from a study of shared clonotypes between healthy human individuals. Study-wide results and limits: The study found 4.5% to 5% of naive CD4 clonotypes shared across a few donors.

The method was immunoSEQ multiplex PCR; TCRdb's version includes in-frame clones alone and lacks a portion of them. The sample yields a few hundred thousand clones, 74% seen once. The gene calls are TRBV7-9 and TRBJ2-7; D is possibly TRBD1 (6 bases). The receptor comes from a man aged 30 to 45 in good health. The specimen sequenced was memory CD4+ T cells sorted from blood. The sample's subset: CD45RA-negative fraction. The CDR3 DNA sequence: TGTGCCAGCAGCCGGACAGACTACGAGCAGTACTTC. It codes for CASSRTDYEQYF.